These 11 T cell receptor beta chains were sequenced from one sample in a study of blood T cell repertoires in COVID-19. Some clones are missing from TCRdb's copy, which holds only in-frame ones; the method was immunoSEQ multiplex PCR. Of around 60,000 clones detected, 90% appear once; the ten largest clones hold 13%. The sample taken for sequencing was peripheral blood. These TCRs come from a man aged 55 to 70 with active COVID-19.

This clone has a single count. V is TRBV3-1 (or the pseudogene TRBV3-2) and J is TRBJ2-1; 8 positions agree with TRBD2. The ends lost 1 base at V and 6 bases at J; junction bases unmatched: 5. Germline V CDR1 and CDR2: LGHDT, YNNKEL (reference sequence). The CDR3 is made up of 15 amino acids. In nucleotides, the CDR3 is TGTGCCAGCAGCCAAGCCGGGACTAGTCTCAATGAGCAGTTCTTC. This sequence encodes CASSQAGTSLNEQFF.

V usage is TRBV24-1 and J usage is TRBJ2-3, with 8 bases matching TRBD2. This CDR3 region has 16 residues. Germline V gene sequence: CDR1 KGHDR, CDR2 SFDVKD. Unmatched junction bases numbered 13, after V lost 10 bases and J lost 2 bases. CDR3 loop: CATGGGVAGYTDTQYF. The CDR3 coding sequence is TGTGCCACGGGTGGAGGGGTAGCGGGGTACACAGATACGCAGTATTTT.

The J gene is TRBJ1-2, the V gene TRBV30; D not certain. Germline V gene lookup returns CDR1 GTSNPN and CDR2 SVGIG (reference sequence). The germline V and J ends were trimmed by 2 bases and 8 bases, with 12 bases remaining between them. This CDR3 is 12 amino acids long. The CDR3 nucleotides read TGTGCCTGGAGTAGAACCCTCCGGGGCTACACCTTC. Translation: CAWSRTLRGYTF. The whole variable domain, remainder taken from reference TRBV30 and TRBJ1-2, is SQTIHQWPATLVQPVGSPLSLECTVEGTSNPNLYWYRQAAGRGLQLLFYSVGIGQISSEVPQNLSASRPQDRQFILSSKKLLLSDSGFYLCAWSRTLRGYTFGSGTRLTVV.

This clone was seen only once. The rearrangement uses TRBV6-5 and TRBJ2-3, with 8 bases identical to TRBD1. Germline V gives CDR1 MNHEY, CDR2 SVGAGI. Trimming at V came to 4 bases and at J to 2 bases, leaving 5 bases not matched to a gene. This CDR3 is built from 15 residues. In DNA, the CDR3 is TGTGCCAGCAGTTCCCCTCAGGGGGCCACAGATACGCAGTATTTT. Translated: CASSSPQGATDTQYF.

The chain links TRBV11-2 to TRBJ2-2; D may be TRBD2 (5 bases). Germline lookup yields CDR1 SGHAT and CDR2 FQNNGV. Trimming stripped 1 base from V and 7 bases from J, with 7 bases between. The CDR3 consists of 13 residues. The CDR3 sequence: CASSLGAGGELFF. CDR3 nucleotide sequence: TGTGCCAGCAGCTTAGGGGCGGGCGGGGAGCTGTTTTTT.

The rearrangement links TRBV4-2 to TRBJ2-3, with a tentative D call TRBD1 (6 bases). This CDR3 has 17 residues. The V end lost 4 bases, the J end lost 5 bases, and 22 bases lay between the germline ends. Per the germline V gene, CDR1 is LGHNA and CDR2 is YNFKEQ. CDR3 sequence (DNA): TGTGCCAGCAGCCCTAGCTTCCGGGACATCCTTGGAGATACGCAGTATTTT. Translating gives CASSPSFRDILGDTQYF.

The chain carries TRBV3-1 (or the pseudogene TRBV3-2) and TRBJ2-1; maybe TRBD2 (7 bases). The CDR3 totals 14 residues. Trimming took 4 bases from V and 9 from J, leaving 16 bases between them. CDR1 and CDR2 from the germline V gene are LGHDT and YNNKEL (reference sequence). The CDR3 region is CASSRGGARAEQFF. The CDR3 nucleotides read TGTGCCAGCAGCCGAGGGGGGGCCCGGGCTGAGCAGTTCTTC.

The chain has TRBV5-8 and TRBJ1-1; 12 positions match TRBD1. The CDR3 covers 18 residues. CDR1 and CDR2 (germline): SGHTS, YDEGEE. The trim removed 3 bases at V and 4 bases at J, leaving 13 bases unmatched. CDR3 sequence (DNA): TGTGCCAGCAGCTACTTCCCCGGGACAGGGGGCTTAGGCACTGAAGCTTTCTTT. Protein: CASSYFPGTGGLGTEAFF.

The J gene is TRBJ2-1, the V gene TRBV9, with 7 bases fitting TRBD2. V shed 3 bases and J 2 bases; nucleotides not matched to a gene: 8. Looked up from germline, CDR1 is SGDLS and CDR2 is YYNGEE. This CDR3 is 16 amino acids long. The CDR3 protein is CASSGAPSGTYNEQFF. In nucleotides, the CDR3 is TGTGCCAGCAGCGGAGCCCCTAGCGGAACCTACAATGAGCAGTTCTTC.

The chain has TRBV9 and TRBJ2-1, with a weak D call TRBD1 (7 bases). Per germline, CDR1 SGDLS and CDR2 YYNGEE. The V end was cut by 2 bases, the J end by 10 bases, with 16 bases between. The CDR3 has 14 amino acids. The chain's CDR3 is CASSVGQAGWEQFF. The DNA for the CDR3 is TGTGCCAGCAGCGTTGGACAGGCGGGGTGGGAGCAGTTCTTC.

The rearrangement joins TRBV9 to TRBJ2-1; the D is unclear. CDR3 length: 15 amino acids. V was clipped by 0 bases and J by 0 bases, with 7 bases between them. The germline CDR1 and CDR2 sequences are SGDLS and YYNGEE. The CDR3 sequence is CASSVGWASYNEQFF. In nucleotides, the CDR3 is TGTGCCAGCAGCGTAGGATGGGCCTCCTACAATGAGCAGTTCTTC.